This record looks at one TCR beta chain sequence and its context. Antigen unknown. This specimen comes from a study of cytomegalovirus exposure and HLA in healthy donors. Whole-study results and caveats: 150 or so TCR beta chains were listed as cytomegalovirus-associated. Across donors, presence/absence analyses took sequencing depth to be roughly uniform. Common viral pathogens seemed to be connected with several of the most significant clusters, according to a later analysis.

60 Vbeta and 13 Jbeta primers were used in PCR. Libraries were prepared by immunoSEQ multiplex PCR; TCRdb keeps only in-frame clonotypes and omits some of them. This table holds over 80,000 clones, 81% found once. From germline, CDR1 is MDHEN and CDR2 SYDVKM. This CDR3 has 15 amino acids. J lost 11 bases, V lost 3 bases, and 13 bases had no gene match. Sequences were obtained from PBMCs. This clonotype was sampled from a man aged 35 to 55 in good health and CMV-seropositive. The gene calls are TRBV28 and TRBJ2-1; 7 bases align to TRBD2. The CDR3 DNA reads TGTGCCAGCAGTTTCGGGGGGAGGAGTCAGGTGAAGCAGTTCTTC. This sequence encodes CASSFGGRSQVKQFF.